This T cell receptor (beta chain) originates from a study of patients and donors after allogeneic stem cell transplantation. This clonotype was recorded a few times. One entry per CDR3 protein results from TCRdb running MiXCR on the RT-PCR reads. The table has about 15,000 distinct CDR3 sequences, 25% to 30% seen once. Sequenced sample: blood, either unsorted or a sorted T cell fraction (not recorded which). This TCR was sampled from a human donor who was either an allogeneic HSCT recipient or a stem cell or donor lymphocyte infusion donor (not recorded which). It is not recorded whose cells these are; they may come from a transplant donor.

The CDR3 DNA is TGTGCCAGCAGCTTAGCCGATGGAGAAACCCAGTACTTC. It is translated as CASSLADGETQYF. J is TRBJ2-5 and V is TRBV7-2; D gene uncertain. The CDR3 has 13 residues. The ends were cut back, 0 bases at V and 8 bases at J, with 10 bases in the middle. The V gene's germline CDR1 is SGHTA and CDR2 FQGNSA.